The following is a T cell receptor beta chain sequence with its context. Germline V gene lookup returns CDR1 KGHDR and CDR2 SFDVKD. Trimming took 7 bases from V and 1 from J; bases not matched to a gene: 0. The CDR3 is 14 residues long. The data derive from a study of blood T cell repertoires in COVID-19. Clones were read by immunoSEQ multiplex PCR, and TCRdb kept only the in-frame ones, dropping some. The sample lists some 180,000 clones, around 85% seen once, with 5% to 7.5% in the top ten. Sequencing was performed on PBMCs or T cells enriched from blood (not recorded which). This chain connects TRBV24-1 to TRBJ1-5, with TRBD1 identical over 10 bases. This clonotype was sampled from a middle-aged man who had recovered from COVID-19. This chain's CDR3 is CATRGQGSNQPQHF. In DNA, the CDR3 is TGTGCCACCAGGGGACAGGGGAGCAATCAGCCCCAGCATTTT.